This T cell receptor (beta chain) was captured in a study of beta chain features in type 1 diabetes. The collection from each donor was one heparinised blood draw averaging approximately 110 mL. Purity exceeded 95% in all sorted populations. This clone appeared a few times. What it binds is not known. The CDR3 is 11 residues long. Trimming cost V 6 bases and J 3 bases, with 5 bases left between them. From germline, CDR1 is MNHNS and CDR2 SASEGT. Study-level findings and limits: Fewer insertions but more deletions were seen at VDJ junctions in type 1 diabetes patients.

The isolated RNA, all of it, was reverse transcribed, so expressed TCRB transcripts were what got sequenced. TCRdb's table, derived via immunoSEQ multiplex PCR, lists solely in-frame clones and lacks some. The data show 850,000 to 900,000 clones, about 17% seen once. This rearrangement joins TRBV6-1 to TRBJ1-2; D ambiguous. The TCR originated in a woman under 30 in good health. Sequenced: naive CD4+ T cells from blood. The chain's CDR3 is CASSLDYGYTF. The CDR3 bases are TGTGCCAGCAGCTTGGACTATGGCTACACCTTC.